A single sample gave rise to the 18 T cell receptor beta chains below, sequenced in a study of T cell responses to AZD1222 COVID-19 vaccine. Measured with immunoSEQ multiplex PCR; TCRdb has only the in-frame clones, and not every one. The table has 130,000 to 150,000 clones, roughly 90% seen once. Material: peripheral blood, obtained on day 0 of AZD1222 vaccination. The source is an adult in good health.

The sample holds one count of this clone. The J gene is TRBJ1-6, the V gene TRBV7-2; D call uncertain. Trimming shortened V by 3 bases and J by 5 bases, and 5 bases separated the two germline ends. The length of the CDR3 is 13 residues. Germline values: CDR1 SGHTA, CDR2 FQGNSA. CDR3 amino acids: CASSFRDNSPLHF. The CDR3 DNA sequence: TGTGCCAGCAGCTTTAGGGATAATTCACCCCTCCACTTT.

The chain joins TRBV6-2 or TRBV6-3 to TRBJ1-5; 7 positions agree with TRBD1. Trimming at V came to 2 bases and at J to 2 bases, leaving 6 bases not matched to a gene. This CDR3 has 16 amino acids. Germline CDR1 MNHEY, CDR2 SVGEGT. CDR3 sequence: CASSYQQGSGNQPQHF. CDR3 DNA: TGTGCCAGCAGTTACCAACAGGGGTCGGGCAATCAGCCCCAGCATTTT.

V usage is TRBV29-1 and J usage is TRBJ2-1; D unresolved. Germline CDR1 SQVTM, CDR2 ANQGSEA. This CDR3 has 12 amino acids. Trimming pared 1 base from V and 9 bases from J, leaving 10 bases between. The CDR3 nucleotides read TGCAGCGTTGAAGGTCTGGTTGGTGAGCAGTTCTTC. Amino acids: CSVEGLVGEQFF.

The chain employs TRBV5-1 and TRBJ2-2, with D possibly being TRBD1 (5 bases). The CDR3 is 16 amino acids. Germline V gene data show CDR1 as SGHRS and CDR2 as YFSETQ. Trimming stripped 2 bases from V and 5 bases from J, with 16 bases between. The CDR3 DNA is TGCGCCAGCAGCTTACAGTTCGACAGCAGAACCGGGGAGCTGTTTTTT. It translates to CASSLQFDSRTGELFF.

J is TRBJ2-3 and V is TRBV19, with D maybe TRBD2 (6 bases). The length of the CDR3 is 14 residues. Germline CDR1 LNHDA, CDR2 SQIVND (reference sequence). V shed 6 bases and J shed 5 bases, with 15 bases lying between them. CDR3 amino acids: CASSKTGEGDTQYF. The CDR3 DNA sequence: TGTGCCAGTAGCAAAACGGGAGAAGGAGATACGCAGTATTTT.

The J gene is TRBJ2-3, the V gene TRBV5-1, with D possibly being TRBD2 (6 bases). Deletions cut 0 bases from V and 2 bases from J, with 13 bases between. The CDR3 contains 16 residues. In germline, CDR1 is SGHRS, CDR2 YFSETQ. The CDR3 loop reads CASSLGLGSDTDTQYF. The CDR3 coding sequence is TGCGCCAGCAGCTTGGGCCTCGGGAGCGACACAGATACGCAGTATTTT.

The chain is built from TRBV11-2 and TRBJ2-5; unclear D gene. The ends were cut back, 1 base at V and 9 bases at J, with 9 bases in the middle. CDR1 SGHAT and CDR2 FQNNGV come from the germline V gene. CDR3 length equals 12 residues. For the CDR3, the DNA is TGTGCCAGCAGCTTAGGGAATCGGCCCCAGTACTTC. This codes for CASSLGNRPQYF.

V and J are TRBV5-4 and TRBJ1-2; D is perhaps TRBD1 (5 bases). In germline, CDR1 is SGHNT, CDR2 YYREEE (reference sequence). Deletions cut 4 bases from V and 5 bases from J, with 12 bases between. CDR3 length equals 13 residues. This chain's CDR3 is CASSASGTYGYTF. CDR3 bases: TGTGCCAGCAGCGCGTCAGGGACTTATGGCTACACCTTC.

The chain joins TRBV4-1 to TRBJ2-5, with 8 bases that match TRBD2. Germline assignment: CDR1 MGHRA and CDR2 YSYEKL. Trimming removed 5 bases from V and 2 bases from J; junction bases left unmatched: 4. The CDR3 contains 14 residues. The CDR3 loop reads CASSKGLGQETQYF. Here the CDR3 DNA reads TGCGCCAGCAGCAAGGGACTAGGGCAAGAGACCCAGTACTTC.

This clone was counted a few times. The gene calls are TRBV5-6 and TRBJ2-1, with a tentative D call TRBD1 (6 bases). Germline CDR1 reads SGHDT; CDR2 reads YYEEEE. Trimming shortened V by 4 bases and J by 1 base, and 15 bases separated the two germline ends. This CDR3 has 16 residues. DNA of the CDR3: TGTGCCAGCAGCGGCCTCCGGGACACATCCTACAATGAGCAGTTCTTC. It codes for CASSGLRDTSYNEQFF.

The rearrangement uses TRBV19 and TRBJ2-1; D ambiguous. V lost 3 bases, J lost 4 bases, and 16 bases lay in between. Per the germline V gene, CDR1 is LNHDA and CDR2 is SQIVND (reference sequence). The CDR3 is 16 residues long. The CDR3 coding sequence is TGTGCCAGTAGTATGAAAACGGGCAGCCCTTACAATGAGCAGTTCTTC. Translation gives CASSMKTGSPYNEQFF.

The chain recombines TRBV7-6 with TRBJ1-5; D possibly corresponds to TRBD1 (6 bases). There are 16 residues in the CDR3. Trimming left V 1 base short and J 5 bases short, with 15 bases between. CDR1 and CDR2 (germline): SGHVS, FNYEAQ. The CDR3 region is CASSLVPTGFDQPQHF. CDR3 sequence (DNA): TGTGCCAGCAGCTTAGTACCGACAGGATTTGATCAGCCCCAGCATTTT. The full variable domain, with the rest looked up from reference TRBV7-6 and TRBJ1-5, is GAGVSQSPRYKVTKRGQDVALRCDPISGHVSLYWYRQALGQGPEFLTYFNYEAQQDKSGLPNDRFSAERPEGSISTLTIQRTEQRDSAMYRCASSLVPTGFDQPQHFGDGTRLSIL.

The CDR3 region has the DNA TGTGCCAGCAGCGAAAATACAGGGGTTTATAGCACAGATACGCAGTATTTT. Translation: CASSENTGVYSTDTQYF. The rearrangement uses TRBV25-1 and TRBJ2-3; 7 positions agree with TRBD1. This CDR3 is 17 amino acids long. With V trimmed by 6 bases and J by 0 bases, 12 bases remained unmatched. Germline assignment: CDR1 MGHDK and CDR2 SYGVNS.

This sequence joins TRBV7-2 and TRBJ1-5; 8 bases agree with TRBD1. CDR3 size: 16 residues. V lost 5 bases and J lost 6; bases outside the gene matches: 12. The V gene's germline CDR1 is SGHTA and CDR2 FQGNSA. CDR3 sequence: CASSPQKGQGAQPQHF. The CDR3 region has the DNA TGTGCCAGCAGCCCACAGAAGGGGCAGGGGGCTCAGCCCCAGCATTTT.

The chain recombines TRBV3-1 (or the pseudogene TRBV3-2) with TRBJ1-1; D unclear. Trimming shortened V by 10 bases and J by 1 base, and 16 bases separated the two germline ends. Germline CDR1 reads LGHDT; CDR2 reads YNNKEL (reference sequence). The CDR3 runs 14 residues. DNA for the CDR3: TGTGCCACTACGACCCTCGGGCCGAACACTGAAGCTTTCTTT. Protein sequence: CATTTLGPNTEAFF.

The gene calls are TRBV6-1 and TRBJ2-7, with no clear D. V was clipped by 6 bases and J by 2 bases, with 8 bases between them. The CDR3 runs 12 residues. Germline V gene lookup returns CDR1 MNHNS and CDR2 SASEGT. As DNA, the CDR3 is TGTGCCAGCAGCCCTTCTCCCTACGAGCAGTACTTC. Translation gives CASSPSPYEQYF.

The CDR3 protein is CASSQVMAYEQYF. CDR3 DNA: TGTGCCAGTAGTCAGGTGATGGCCTACGAGCAGTACTTC. The chain combines TRBV19 with TRBJ2-7, with D uncertain. Trimming removed 5 bases at V and 2 bases at J, with 10 bases between. The CDR3 runs 13 residues. Germline loops: CDR1 LNHDA, CDR2 SQIVND (reference sequence).

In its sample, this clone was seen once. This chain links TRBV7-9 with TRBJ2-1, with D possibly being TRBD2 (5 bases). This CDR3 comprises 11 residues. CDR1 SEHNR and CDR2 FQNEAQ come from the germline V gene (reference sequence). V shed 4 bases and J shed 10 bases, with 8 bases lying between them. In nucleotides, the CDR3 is TGTGCCAGCAGCTCACCGGGGGAGCAGTTCTTC. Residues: CASSSPGEQFF.